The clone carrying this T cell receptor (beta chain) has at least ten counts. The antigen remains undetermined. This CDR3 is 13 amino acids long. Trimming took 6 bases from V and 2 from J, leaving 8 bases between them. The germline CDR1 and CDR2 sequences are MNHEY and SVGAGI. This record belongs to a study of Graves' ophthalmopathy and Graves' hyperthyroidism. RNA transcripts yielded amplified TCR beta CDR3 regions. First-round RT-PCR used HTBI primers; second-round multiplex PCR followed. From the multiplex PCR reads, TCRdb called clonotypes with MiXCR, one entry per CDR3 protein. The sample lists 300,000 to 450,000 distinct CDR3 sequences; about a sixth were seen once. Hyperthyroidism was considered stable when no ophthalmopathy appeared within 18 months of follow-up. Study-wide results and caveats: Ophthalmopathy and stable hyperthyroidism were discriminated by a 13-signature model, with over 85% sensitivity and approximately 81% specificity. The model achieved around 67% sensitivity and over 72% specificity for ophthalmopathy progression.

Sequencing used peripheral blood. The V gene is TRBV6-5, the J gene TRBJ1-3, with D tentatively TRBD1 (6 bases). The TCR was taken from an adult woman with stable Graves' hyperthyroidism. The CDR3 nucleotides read TGTGCCAGCAGCACAGGGCCTGGAAACACCATATATTTT. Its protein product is CASSTGPGNTIYF.